This T cell receptor beta chain derives from a study of blood T cell repertoires in COVID-19. Per the study methods: Amplification from reference gene primers served as the basis for estimated nucleated cell counts. Data came from immunoSEQ multiplex PCR; TCRdb stores just in-frame clones and leaves some out. From that table come the V and J calls and clone size; the DNA was used to work out D and trimming. The sample comprises about 92,000 clones, around 85% of which are singletons, and roughly an eighth rests with the top ten. The ends were cut back, 0 bases at V and 9 bases at J, with 13 bases in the middle. The length of the CDR3 is 14 residues. Per the germline V gene, CDR1 is SGDLS and CDR2 is YYNGEE.

The sequenced material came from peripheral blood. The clonotype originates from a human donor in a cohort sampled during active COVID-19. The V call is TRBV9, the J call TRBJ2-1, with D possibly TRBD2 on 6 matching bases. In nucleotides, the CDR3 is TGTGCCAGCAGCGTAGTGTCGGGAGCGGGTGAGCAGTTCTTC. It yields the protein CASSVVSGAGEQFF.